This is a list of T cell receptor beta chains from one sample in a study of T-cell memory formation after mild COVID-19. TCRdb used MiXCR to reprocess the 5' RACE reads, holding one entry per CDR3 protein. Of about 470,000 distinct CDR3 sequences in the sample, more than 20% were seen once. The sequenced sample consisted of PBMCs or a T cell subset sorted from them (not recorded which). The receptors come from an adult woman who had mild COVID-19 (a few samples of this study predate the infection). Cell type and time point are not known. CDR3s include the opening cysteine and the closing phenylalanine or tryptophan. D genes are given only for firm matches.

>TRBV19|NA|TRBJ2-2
CASSVPEAGRYTGELFF
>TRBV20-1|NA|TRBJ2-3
CSASFGGECTDTQYF
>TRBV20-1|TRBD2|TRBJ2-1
CSAATGTSTVNEQFF
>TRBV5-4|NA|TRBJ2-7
CASSISGVTYEQYF
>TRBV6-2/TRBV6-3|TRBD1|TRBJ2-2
CASSFGQVWTGELFF
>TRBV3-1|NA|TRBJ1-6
CASSLGDRSPLHF
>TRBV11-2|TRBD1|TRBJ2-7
CASSLDNQRTGLYEQYF
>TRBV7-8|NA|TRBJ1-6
CASSLPRDGRSSYNSPLHF
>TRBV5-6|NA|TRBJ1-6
CASSLTGSYNSPLHF
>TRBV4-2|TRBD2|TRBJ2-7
CASSQEFGAGNYEQYF
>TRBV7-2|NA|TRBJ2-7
CASSLDREVTYEQYF
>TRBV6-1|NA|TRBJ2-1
CASSVDPTNYNEQFF
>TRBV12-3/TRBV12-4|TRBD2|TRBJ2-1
CASSLAGLATYNEQFF
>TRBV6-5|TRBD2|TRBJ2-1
CASSYEGARTGRRFF
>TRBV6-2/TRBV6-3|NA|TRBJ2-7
CASTTGYEQYF
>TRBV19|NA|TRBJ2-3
CASSIGSGTRTDTQYF
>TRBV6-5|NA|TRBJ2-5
CASSYSAATQETQYF
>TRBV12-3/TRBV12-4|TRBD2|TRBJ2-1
CASSFSAGGYNEQFF
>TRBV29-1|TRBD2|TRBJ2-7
CSVKVAGVNYEQYF
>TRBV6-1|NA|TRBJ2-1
CASRRVQGGSSYNEQFF
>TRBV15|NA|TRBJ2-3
CATSSQTDTQYF
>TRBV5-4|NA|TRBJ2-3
CASSLTGTPTDTQYF
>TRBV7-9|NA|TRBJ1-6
CASSLLMDRGSPLHF
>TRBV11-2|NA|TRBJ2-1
CASRFIGNEQFF
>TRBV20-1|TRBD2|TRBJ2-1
CSARVPTAGGPNEQFF
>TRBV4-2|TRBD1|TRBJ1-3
CASSHPQDRSGNTIYF
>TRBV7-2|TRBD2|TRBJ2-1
CASTLLAGTYNEQFF
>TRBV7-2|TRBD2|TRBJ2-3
CASSFGGGASDTQYF
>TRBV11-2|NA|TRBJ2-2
CASSLGTGELFF
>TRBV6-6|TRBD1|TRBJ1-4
CASSGTGRQEKLFF
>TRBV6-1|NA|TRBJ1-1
CASRQYMNTEAFF
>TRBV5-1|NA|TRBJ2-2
CASSLTAGSNTGELFF
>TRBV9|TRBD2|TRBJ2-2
CASSPRIGTRGHTGELFF
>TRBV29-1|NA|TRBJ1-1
CSVEVRGSRTEAFF
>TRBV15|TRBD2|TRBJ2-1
CATSTTGLAYNEQFF
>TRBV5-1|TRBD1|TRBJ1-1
CASSLPGTGWNTEAFF
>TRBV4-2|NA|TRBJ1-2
CASSPIDGSYGYTF
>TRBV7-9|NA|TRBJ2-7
CASTPGSTYEQYF
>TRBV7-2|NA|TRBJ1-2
CASSSDGGAIDGYTF
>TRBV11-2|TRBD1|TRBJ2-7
CASSDHADRVYEQYF